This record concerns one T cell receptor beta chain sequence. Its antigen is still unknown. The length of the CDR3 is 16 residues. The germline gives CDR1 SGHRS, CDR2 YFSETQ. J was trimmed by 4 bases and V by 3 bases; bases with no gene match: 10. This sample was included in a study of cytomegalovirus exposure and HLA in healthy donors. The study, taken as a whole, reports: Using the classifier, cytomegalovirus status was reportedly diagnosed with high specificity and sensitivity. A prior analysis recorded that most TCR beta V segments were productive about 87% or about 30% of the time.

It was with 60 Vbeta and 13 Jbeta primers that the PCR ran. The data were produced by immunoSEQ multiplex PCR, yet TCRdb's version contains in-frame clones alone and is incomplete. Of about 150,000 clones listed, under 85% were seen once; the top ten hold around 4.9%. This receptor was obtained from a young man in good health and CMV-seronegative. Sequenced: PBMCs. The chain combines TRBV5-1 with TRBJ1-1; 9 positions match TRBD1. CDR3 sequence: CASSSGTGGYGTEAFF. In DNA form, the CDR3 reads TGCGCCAGCAGCTCAGGAACAGGGGGCTATGGCACTGAAGCTTTCTTT.